The present T cell receptor beta chain was sequenced within a study of Ad26.COV2.S vaccination and SARS-CoV-2 variants (dated by TCRdb to the early 2020s). About the investigation overall: Donors in the vaccine arm were drawn from COV1001, a phase I-IIa trial of Ad26.COV2.S in healthy adults that was multicentre, randomized, double-blind and placebo-controlled. Ad26.COV2.S was administered intramuscularly at 5 x 10^10 or 1 x 10^11 viral particles, either as a single shot or as two shots given 56 days apart. TCRbeta repertoire sequencing was used to assess the specificity and breadth of SARS-CoV-2-reactive T cell receptors after Ad26.COV2.S vaccination. The TCR-sequenced set comprised approximately 32 samples: about 19 Ad26.COV2.S vaccine recipients, 5 placebo recipients and 8 SARS-CoV-2 convalescent individuals. Trial participants were randomized into five groups of five: low-dose or high-dose Ad26.COV2.S given once or twice, or placebo on both occasions. Throughout the experiments and outcome assessment, investigators stayed blinded to trial group allocation. Beyond this particular receptor, the publication reports: After vaccination, spike-specific CD8+ and CD4+ T cell responses were reported to show substantial breadth. The study was not powered for comparison of responses between vaccine doses or regimens. Ad26.COV2.S recipients had higher spike-specific TCR breadth than placebo recipients (P = 0.0014). The authors noted that total T cell responses may have been underestimated by the TCR breadth and depth analyses. Comparable non-spike TCR breadth was observed between vaccine and placebo recipients, consistent with only spike being contained in the vaccine.

A word on this clone: Its antigen remains unidentified. Base qualities are not recorded, but no much larger clone differs from it by a single base.

Measured from the cysteine to the phenylalanine, the CDR3 is 13 residues long. The sequence is cut down to CDR3 DNA, 39 bases in frame from base 1. Ends trimmed: V by 8 bases, J by 7 bases; bases unmatched to a gene: 6. The germline V gene yields KGHDR for CDR1 and SFDVKD for CDR2. TCRbeta CDR3 regions were sequenced with the immunoSEQ Assay. After extraction, genomic DNA underwent amplification by bias-controlled multiplex PCR, followed by high-throughput sequencing. Per the authors' processing: To quantify the absolute abundance of every unique TCRbeta CDR3 region, sequences were collapsed and filtered. T cell fraction was estimated by normalization of TCRbeta template counts to usable DNA, with usable DNA being measured through amplification of reference genes present in all nucleated cells. Repertoire TCRs were annotated as SARS-CoV-2-specific by exact matching of V gene, CDR3 amino acid sequence and J gene to a known reactive TCR set. The reference SARS-CoV-2 TCR set was derived from MIRA and filtered for enrichment in COVID-19-positive ImmuneCODE repertoires, a step that removed public or cross-reactive TCRs. Using the MIRA antigens, annotated TCRs were further analysed by specific ORF or by position within an ORF. Breadth was defined as annotated unique rearrangements over total unique productive rearrangements; depth was the summed frequency of those rearrangements. TCR breadth was compared between groups using two-sided Wilcoxon rank-sum tests. TCRdb took this table from immuneACCESS and kept in-frame rearrangements with V and J called. Such tables lack part of the clones; where checked against another copy, unresolved V genes explain under half of the gap, and the rest is unexplained. V, J and clone size are taken as reported in that table, and D and trimming were inferred from the DNA itself. In this sample the table shows about 380,000 clones, approximately 83% of which occur a single time. The ten largest clones represent around 7% of the sample.

Read against the paper, the sample's treatment or condition label means: about 20 received Ad26.COV2.S at low or high dose, single or two shots; about 5 received placebo; per-sample allocation not given. Repertoires of vaccine and placebo recipients were sequenced from samples taken on day 63 after the first injection. Cohort 1b enrolled about two dozen adults aged 18-55 years at a single site in Boston, USA, between 29 July and 7 August 2020. As a vaccine, Ad26.COV2.S was a replication-incompetent adenovirus type 26 vector that expressed a prefusion-stabilized SARS-CoV-2 spike protein derived from the original Wuhan strain.

The origin of this receptor is a person aged 18 to 59 who received the Ad26.COV2.S COVID-19 vaccine or a placebo. This specimen consisted of peripheral blood, obtained in a trial of Ad26.COV2.S vaccine versus placebo. The receptor chain draws on TRBV24-1 and TRBJ2-1, and 8 junctional nucleotides match TRBD2. The CDR3 has the sequence CATTAGLGNEQFF. The bases are TGTGCCACCACCGCGGGACTAGGAAATGAGCAGTTCTTC.